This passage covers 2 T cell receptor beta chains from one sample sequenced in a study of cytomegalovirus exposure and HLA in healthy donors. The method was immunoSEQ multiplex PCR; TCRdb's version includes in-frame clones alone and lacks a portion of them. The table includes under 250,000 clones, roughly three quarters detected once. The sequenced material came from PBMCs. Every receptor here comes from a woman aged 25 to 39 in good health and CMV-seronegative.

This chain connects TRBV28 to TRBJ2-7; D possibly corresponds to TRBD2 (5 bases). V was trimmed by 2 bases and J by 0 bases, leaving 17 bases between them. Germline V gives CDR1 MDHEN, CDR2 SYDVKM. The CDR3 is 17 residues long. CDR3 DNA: TGTGCCAGCAGTTTAGCCCCGTGGGAGCCCCGCTCCTACGAGCAGTACTTC. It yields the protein CASSLAPWEPRSYEQYF.

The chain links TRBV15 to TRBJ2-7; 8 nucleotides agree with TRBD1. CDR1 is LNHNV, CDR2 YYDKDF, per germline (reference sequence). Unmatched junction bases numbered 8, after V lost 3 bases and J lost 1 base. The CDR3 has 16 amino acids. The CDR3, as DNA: TGTGCCACCAGCAGGGACCTGGACAGGGATTCCTACGAGCAGTACTTC. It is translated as CATSRDLDRDSYEQYF.